This T cell receptor (beta chain) was identified during a study of blood T cell repertoires in COVID-19. Study-wide background: COVID-19 samples, acute and convalescent, were from the United States, Italy and Spain. Sources were T cells, B-cell-depleted T cells, or PBMCs; the material itself was cDNA or gDNA.

Data came from immunoSEQ multiplex PCR; TCRdb stores just in-frame clones and leaves some out. This repertoire shows roughly 190,000 clones, about 93% found once; its top ten account for 0.76%. J lost 11 bases, V lost 2 bases, and 11 bases had no gene match. Looked up from germline, CDR1 is SGHAT and CDR2 is FQDESV (reference sequence). CDR3 size: 14 residues. Source material: peripheral blood. The clonotype was recovered from a man between 25 and 39 years old with COVID-19, enrolled during active disease. This chain uses TRBV11-1 with TRBJ1-1, with 7 bases matching TRBD1. CDR3 nucleotide sequence: TGTGCCAGCAGCTTAAGCCCTGAGGGGGCCGTGGCTTTCTTT. This sequence encodes CASSLSPEGAVAFF.